Below, 19 T cell receptor beta chains from the same sample are listed, as sequenced in a study of T cell responses to AZD1222 COVID-19 vaccine. TCRdb's copy holds only in-frame clones and misses some; the assay was immunoSEQ multiplex PCR. The sample carries about 160,000 clones, over 75% recorded once. The sample in question was peripheral blood, obtained on day 0 of AZD1222 vaccination. These receptors originate from an adult in good health.

V usage is TRBV9 and J usage is TRBJ1-4, with D unclear. CDR1 SGDLS and CDR2 YYNGEE come from the germline V gene. V lost 0 bases and J lost 7, with 10 bases in between. This CDR3 is built from 14 residues. The CDR3 region is CASSVEPRSEKLFF. The CDR3 bases are TGTGCCAGCAGCGTAGAGCCGAGGAGTGAAAAACTGTTTTTT.

The rearrangement links TRBV6-1 to TRBJ2-2; 10 positions match TRBD1. Unmatched junction bases numbered 10, after V lost 2 bases and J lost 7 bases. The CDR3 extends over 17 amino acids. CDR1 is MNHNS and CDR2 is SASEGT in the germline V gene. This chain's CDR3 is CASSEWGTGVGSGELFF. In nucleotides, the CDR3 is TGTGCCAGCAGTGAATGGGGGACAGGGGTTGGTAGCGGGGAGCTGTTTTTT.

The chain has TRBV6-5 and TRBJ2-7, with 7 bases matching TRBD2. The J segment lost 3 bases and the V segment lost 4 bases, leaving 12 bases of the junction unmatched. The CDR3 runs to 16 residues. In germline, CDR1 is MNHEY, CDR2 SVGAGI. For the CDR3, the DNA is TGTGCCAGCAGTTCCTCCGCGGGGGATGCCGTCTACGAGCAGTACTTC. Translated: CASSSSAGDAVYEQYF.

V usage is TRBV4-2 and J usage is TRBJ1-6, with TRBD1 as a possible D gene (6 bases). The germline CDR1 and CDR2 sequences are LGHNA and YNFKEQ. Trimming shortened V by 2 bases and J by 6 bases, and 17 bases separated the two germline ends. This CDR3 region has 17 residues. CDR3 residues: CASSQYPGHYRNSPLHF. The CDR3 DNA sequence: TGTGCCAGCAGCCAATATCCGGGACACTATCGTAATTCACCCCTCCACTTT.

The rearrangement uses TRBV5-6 and TRBJ1-4; 9 bases line up with TRBD1. CDR1 is SGHDT, CDR2 YYEEEE, per germline. The ends lost 3 bases at V and 8 bases at J; junction bases unmatched: 20. This CDR3 contains 19 residues. The CDR3 is CASSWAGTGSNLHLEKLFF. For the CDR3, the DNA is TGTGCCAGCAGCTGGGCCGGGACAGGGAGTAATCTACACCTAGAAAAACTGTTTTTT.

This chain joins TRBV28 and TRBJ2-7; tentative D call: TRBD2 (5 bases). The CDR3 is 15 residues long. The germline V gene has CDR1 MDHEN and CDR2 SYDVKM. Deletions cut 0 bases from V and 0 bases from J, with 9 bases between. This CDR3 is CASSLWTKSSYEQYF. In DNA, the CDR3 is TGTGCCAGCAGTTTATGGACTAAGAGCTCCTACGAGCAGTACTTC.

This chain joins TRBV12-3 or TRBV12-4 and TRBJ1-4, with TRBD1 matching 7 bases. The J segment lost 7 bases and the V segment lost 5 bases, leaving 4 bases of the junction unmatched. CDR3 length equals 13 residues. This CDR3 is CASSGAGGEKLFF. CDR3 in DNA: TGTGCCAGCAGTGGGGCAGGGGGTGAAAAACTGTTTTTT.

The V gene is TRBV4-1, the J gene TRBJ2-4; TRBD1 is a possible D gene (6 bases). CDR3 length: 15 residues. CDR1 is MGHRA, CDR2 YSYEKL, per germline. Trimming stripped 0 bases from V and 6 bases from J, with 12 bases between. CDR3 sequence (DNA): TGCGCCAGCAGCCAAGATGGAACAGGGCCAAACATTCAGTACTTC. This gives the protein CASSQDGTGPNIQYF.

Concerning this clone: This sample also contains other DNA sequences that code for the same CDR3. The gene calls are TRBV5-4 and TRBJ1-4, with TRBD1 matching over 9 bases. This CDR3 comprises 14 residues. CDR1 is SGHNT, CDR2 YYREEE, per germline (reference sequence). V shed 5 bases, J shed 6 bases, and the junction held 5 bases outside the gene matches. The CDR3 DNA follows: TGTGCCAGCAGTGTCCGGGACAGGGATGAAAAACTGTTTTTT. It translates to CASSVRDRDEKLFF.

J is TRBJ1-5 and V is TRBV20-1, with 7 bases lining up with TRBD1. V lost 3 bases, J lost 1 base, and 6 bases stayed unmatched. CDR1 and CDR2 (germline): DFQATT, SNEGSKA (reference sequence). The length of the CDR3 is 15 residues. CDR3 DNA: TGCAGTGCTAGTGAGGGGGCGCCGAGCAATCAGCCCCAGCATTTT. Protein product: CSASEGAPSNQPQHF.

The J gene is TRBJ1-2, the V gene TRBV19; 7 positions agree with TRBD1. V shed 6 bases and J 0 bases; nucleotides not matched to a gene: 4. Germline V gene sequence: CDR1 LNHDA, CDR2 SQIVND (reference sequence). The CDR3 runs 14 residues. In nucleotides, the CDR3 is TGTGCCAGTAGGCGACAGGGAACTAACTATGGCTACACCTTC. Encoded protein: CASRRQGTNYGYTF.

DNA of the CDR3: TGTGCCAGCAGCCAAGGCGCAACCCAAGCACCTCACCAAGAGACCCAGTACTTC. Protein product: CASSQGATQAPHQETQYF. This chain connects TRBV3-1 (or the pseudogene TRBV3-2) to TRBJ2-5; D unresolved. Germline V gives CDR1 LGHDT, CDR2 YNNKEL (reference sequence). The CDR3 sequence is 18 residues long. Trimming took 1 base from V and 0 from J, leaving 18 bases between them.

The chain joins TRBV4-3 to TRBJ1-1; no definite D call. The V end lost 4 bases, the J end lost 1 base, and 10 bases lay between the germline ends. Germline V gives CDR1 LGHNA, CDR2 YSLEER. The CDR3 has 14 residues. CDR3 protein: CASSRQRENTEAFF. In nucleotides, the CDR3 is TGCGCCAGCAGCCGACAACGGGAGAACACTGAAGCTTTCTTT.

Only a few counts were recorded for this clone. The chain joins TRBV7-9 to TRBJ1-1, with D possibly matching TRBD1 (6 bases). Germline values: CDR1 SEHNR, CDR2 FQNEAQ (reference sequence). Trimming removed 5 bases at V and 0 bases at J, with 19 bases between. This CDR3 region has 17 residues. The CDR3 bases are TGTGCCAGCAGCCCCCTGGGGGGGACATATATGAACACTGAAGCTTTCTTT. Translation gives CASSPLGGTYMNTEAFF.

CDR3 nucleotide sequence: TGTGCCAGCAGCGTAGTCGCCGGGAGCACTGAAGCTTTCTTT. It encodes CASSVVAGSTEAFF. This chain uses TRBV9 with TRBJ1-1; D remains unclear. The CDR3 runs 14 residues. The V and J ends lost 0 bases and 4 bases respectively, with 10 bases between them. CDR1 SGDLS and CDR2 YYNGEE come from the germline V gene.

The J gene is TRBJ2-1, the V gene TRBV11-2; 8 nucleotides align to TRBD1. This CDR3 spans 15 amino acids. J lost 3 bases, V lost 5 bases, and 6 bases had no gene match. Germline lookup yields CDR1 SGHAT and CDR2 FQNNGV. CDR3 loop: CASSPGQGGYNEQFF. The CDR3 DNA sequence: TGTGCCAGCAGCCCCGGACAGGGAGGCTACAATGAGCAGTTCTTC.

The V call is TRBV15, the J call TRBJ1-2; 7 bases line up with TRBD1. V gave up 5 bases and J gave up 5 bases; unmatched junction bases: 11. The CDR3 covers 15 residues. Germline V gene lookup returns CDR1 LNHNV and CDR2 YYDKDF (reference sequence). The CDR3 is CATSEKPGQTYGYTF. Here the CDR3 DNA reads TGTGCCACCAGCGAAAAACCGGGACAGACTTATGGCTACACCTTC.

This sequence joins TRBV11-3 and TRBJ2-1, with 11 bases identical to TRBD1. The CDR3 loop spans 16 amino acids. From germline, CDR1 is SGHNT and CDR2 YENEEA. V lost 5 bases to trimming and J lost 6 bases; unmatched junction nucleotides: 9. The chain's CDR3 is CASSPRWDRGTNEQFF. Written as DNA, the CDR3 is TGTGCCAGCAGCCCAAGGTGGGACAGGGGGACCAATGAGCAGTTCTTC.

V is TRBV14 and J is TRBJ2-3, with D possibly matching TRBD2 (7 bases). The V end was cut by 4 bases, the J end by 0 bases, with 14 bases between. This CDR3 spans 16 amino acids. Per germline, CDR1 SGHDN and CDR2 FVKESK. Here the CDR3 reads CASSRGGHGSTDTQYF. For the CDR3, the DNA is TGTGCCAGCAGCCGCGGGGGACACGGTAGCACAGATACGCAGTATTTT.